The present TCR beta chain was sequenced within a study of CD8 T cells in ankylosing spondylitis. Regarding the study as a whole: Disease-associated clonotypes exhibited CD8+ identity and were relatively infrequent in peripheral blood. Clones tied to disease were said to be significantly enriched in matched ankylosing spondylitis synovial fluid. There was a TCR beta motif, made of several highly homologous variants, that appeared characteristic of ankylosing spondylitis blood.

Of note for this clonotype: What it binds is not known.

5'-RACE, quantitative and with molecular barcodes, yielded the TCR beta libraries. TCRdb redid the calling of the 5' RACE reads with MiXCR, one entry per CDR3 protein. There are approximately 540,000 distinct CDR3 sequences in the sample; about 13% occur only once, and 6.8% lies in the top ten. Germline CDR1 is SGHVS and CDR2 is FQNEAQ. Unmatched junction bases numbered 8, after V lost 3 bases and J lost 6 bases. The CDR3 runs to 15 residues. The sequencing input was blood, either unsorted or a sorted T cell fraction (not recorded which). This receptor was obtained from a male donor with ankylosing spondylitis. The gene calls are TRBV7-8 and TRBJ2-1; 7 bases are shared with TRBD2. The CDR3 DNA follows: TGTGCCAGCAGCTTCTATAGCGGGTGGGGCAATGAGCAGTTCTTC. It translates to CASSFYSGWGNEQFF. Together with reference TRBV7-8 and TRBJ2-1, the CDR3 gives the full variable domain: GAGVSQSPRYKVAKRGQDVALRCDPISGHVSLFWYQQALGQGPEFLTYFQNEAQLDKSGLPSDRFFAERPEGSVSTLKIQRTQQEDSAVYLCASSFYSGWGNEQFFGPGTRLTVL.